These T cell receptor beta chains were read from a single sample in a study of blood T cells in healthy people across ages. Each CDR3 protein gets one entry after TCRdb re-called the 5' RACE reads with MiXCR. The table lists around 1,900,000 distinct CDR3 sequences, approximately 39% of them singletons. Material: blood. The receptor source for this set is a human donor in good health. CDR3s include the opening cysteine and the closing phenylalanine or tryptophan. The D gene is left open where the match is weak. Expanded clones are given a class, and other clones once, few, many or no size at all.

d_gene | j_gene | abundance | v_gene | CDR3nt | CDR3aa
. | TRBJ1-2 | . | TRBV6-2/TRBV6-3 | TGTGCCAGTTGGACGCCTACTAACTATGGCTACACCTTC | CASWTPTNYGYTF
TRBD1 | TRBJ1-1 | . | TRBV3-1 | TGTGCCAGCAGCCGAATAGGGGGCGCGGAAGCTTTCTTT | CASSRIGGAEAFF
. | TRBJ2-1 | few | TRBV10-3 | TGTGCCATCAGTGAATCTGGCAATGGGGTCTACAATGAGCAGTTCTTC | CAISESGNGVYNEQFF
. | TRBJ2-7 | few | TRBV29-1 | TGCAGCGTTGAAGATCATAGAGGGCCAACCCCCTACGAGCAGTACTTC | CSVEDHRGPTPYEQYF
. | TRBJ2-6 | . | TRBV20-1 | TGCAGTGCTAGAGAGCATGGTACCATCTCTGGGGCCAACGTCCTGACTTTC | CSAREHGTISGANVLTF
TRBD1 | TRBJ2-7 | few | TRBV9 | TGTGCCAGCAGCGTAGGTGGGACAGGGTCCTACGAGCAGTACTTC | CASSVGGTGSYEQYF
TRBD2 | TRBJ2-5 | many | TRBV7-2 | TGTGCCAGCAGCTTCAGCGGGGGGGTAGAGACCCAGTACTTC | CASSFSGGVETQYF
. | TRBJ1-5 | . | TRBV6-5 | TGTGCCAGCAGTCCGAAGGGTTCTCAGCCCCAGCATTTT | CASSPKGSQPQHF
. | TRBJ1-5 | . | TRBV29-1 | TGCAGCGTCCCTTTTGGACCCTATAGCAATCAGCCCCAGCATTTT | CSVPFGPYSNQPQHF
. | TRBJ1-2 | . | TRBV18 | TGTGCCAGCTCACCCCGGGATCATGGGGGCTACACCTTC | CASSPRDHGGYTF
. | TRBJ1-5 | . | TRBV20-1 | TGCAGTGCTAGAACAACAGACAATCAGCCCCAGCATTTT | CSARTTDNQPQHF
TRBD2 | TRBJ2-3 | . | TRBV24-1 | TGTGCCACCAGTGATTGGGGGGGACCCACAGATACGCAGTATTTT | CATSDWGGPTDTQYF
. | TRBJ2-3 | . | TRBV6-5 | TGTGCCAGCAGACCGACATTATCTAGCACAGATACGCAGTATTTT | CASRPTLSSTDTQYF
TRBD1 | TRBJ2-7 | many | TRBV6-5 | TGTGCCAGCTCACGAACAGGGGACGAGCAGTACTTC | CASSRTGDEQYF
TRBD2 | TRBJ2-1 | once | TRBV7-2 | TGTGCCAGCAGCTCCCCGGGACTAGCGGGGGCCCCGAATTACAATGAGCAGTTCTTC | CASSSPGLAGAPNYNEQFF
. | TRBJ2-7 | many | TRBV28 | TGTGCCAGCAGTTTGTCGCAGGGGATTTCCTACGAGCAGTACTTC | CASSLSQGISYEQYF
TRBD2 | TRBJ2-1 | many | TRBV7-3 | TGTGCCAGCAGCAGCGGGGGGGCGTTCAATGAGCAGTTCTTC | CASSSGGAFNEQFF
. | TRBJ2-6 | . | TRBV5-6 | TGTGCCAGCAGCGACCTACGCTCTGGGGCCAACGTCCGGACTTTC | CASSDLRSGANVRTF
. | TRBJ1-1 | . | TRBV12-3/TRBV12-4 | TGTGCCAGCAGCATGGGAACTGAAGCTTTCTTT | CASSMGTEAFF
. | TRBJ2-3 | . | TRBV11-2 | TGTGCCGGCAGCTTTTCCAGGATCGCAGATACGCAGTATTTT | CAGSFSRIADTQYF
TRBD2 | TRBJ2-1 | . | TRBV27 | TGTACCAGCAGTTCCTATTTTATGGGACTAGCGGGGGGCTACAATGAGCAGTTCTTC | CTSSSYFMGLAGGYNEQFF
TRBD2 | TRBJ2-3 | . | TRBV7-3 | TGTGCCAGCAGCTCCCCGGGGAGCGGGAATACGCAGTATTTT | CASSSPGSGNTQYF
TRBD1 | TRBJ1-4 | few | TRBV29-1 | TGCAGCGTAAGACAGGGCGGCATTCGTGAAAAACTGTTTTTT | CSVRQGGIREKLFF
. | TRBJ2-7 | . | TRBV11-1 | TGTGCCAGCAGCTTAGCGTTGGCGATAGGACCTGAGGCACCGTCCTACTACGAGCAGTACTTC | CASSLALAIGPEAPSYYEQYF